This note documents a single T cell receptor beta chain sequence. The antigen is unknown. This sample is part of a study of PD-L1 blockade in urothelial cancer. Study context: Treatment start was followed by blood analysis at 3 weeks (second dose) and again at 6 weeks. Study-wide results and caveats: Tumor-associated blood clones were expanded more by durable-benefit patients at 3 weeks.

Assay: immunoSEQ multiplex PCR; the TCRdb copy retains only in-frame clones and omits some. Among roughly 29,000 clones, roughly 80% were seen once, and the ten largest hold 2% to 2.5%. It was locally advanced or metastatic urothelial carcinoma that patients had. V dropped 2 bases and J dropped 5 bases, with 9 bases sitting between them. Per germline, CDR1 SEHNR and CDR2 FQNEAQ (reference sequence). This CDR3 is built from 13 residues. The sequences come from PBMCs, collected around atezolizumab (anti-PD-L1) treatment. The rearrangement uses TRBV7-9 and TRBJ2-5, with D unresolved. The receptor was isolated from a man aged 50 or older with urothelial cancer. CDR3 region: CASSLPHRETQYF. The CDR3 DNA reads TGTGCCAGCAGCTTACCCCACCGGGAGACCCAGTACTTC.